Listed here are 19 T cell receptor beta chains from one sample, sequenced in a study of blood T cell repertoires in COVID-19. Sequencing was performed with immunoSEQ multiplex PCR; in TCRdb, only in-frame clones are kept and a portion is missing. The table includes 200,000 to 250,000 clones, more than 75% detected once. The sequenced sample was peripheral blood. These receptors all stem from a woman in her 70s with COVID-19, enrolled during active disease.

V is TRBV18 and J is TRBJ1-3; D is unresolved. Germline loops: CDR1 KGHSH, CDR2 LQKENI. This CDR3 is 16 amino acids long. Trimming pared 3 bases from V and 0 bases from J, leaving 12 bases between. CDR3 sequence reads: CASSPLQWFSGNTIYF. The CDR3 DNA reads as TGTGCCAGCTCACCTTTACAGTGGTTCTCTGGAAACACCATATATTTT.

J is TRBJ1-1 and V is TRBV12-5; no reliable D call. CDR3 length: 16 amino acids. Germline CDR1 is LGHNT and CDR2 is FRNRAP. Between the trimmed V and J ends, which lost 7 bases and 6 bases, there was a span of 24 bases. This CDR3 is CASALWAGGLKAEAFF. The CDR3 nucleotides read TGTGCTAGTGCCCTCTGGGCAGGAGGTTTAAAAGCTGAAGCTTTCTTT.

This clone was counted a few times. The rearrangement links TRBV28 to TRBJ1-6; 9 bases map to TRBD1. After removal of 6 bases from V and 5 bases from J, the junction contained 11 bases not matched to a gene. The CDR3 runs to 17 residues. Germline V gene data show CDR1 as MDHEN and CDR2 as SYDVKM. This chain's CDR3 is CASSPPTGGRDNSPLHF. DNA for the CDR3: TGTGCCAGCAGCCCCCCGACAGGGGGAAGGGATAATTCACCCCTCCACTTT.

The V gene is TRBV27, the J gene TRBJ1-5; 7 bases are shared with TRBD1. V lost 5 bases and J lost 6; bases outside the gene matches: 10. Germline V CDR1 and CDR2: MNHEY, SMNVEV (reference sequence). CDR3 length equals 15 residues. The CDR3: CASSTNPDRAQPQHF. The CDR3 region has the DNA TGTGCCAGCAGTACAAATCCCGACAGGGCTCAGCCCCAGCATTTT.

This clone was detected once. The genes are TRBV9 and TRBJ2-3; tentative D call: TRBD2 (6 bases). This CDR3 spans 19 amino acids. The germline CDR1 and CDR2 sequences are SGDLS and YYNGEE. Trimming stripped 0 bases from V and 0 bases from J, with 20 bases between. CDR3 nucleotide sequence: TGTGCCAGCAGCGTAGTAGGAAAGGGGCTAGGGACTAGCACAGATACGCAGTATTTT. It codes for CASSVVGKGLGTSTDTQYF.

The chain carries TRBV29-1 and TRBJ1-2; D gene ambiguous. This CDR3 contains 11 residues. The germline V gene has CDR1 SQVTM and CDR2 ANQGSEA. The germline V and J ends were trimmed by 7 bases and 2 bases, with 8 bases remaining between them. CDR3 coding DNA: TGCAGCGCCTGGGAGAACTATGGCTACACCTTC. Its translation: CSAWENYGYTF.

The V gene is TRBV10-3, the J gene TRBJ2-1, with TRBD2 identical over 8 bases. CDR1 is ENHRY and CDR2 is SYGVKD in the germline V gene. The CDR3 has 15 amino acids. The J segment lost 10 bases and the V segment lost 3 bases, leaving 11 bases of the junction unmatched. Here the CDR3 reads CAISESGFSGTEQFF. In nucleotides, the CDR3 is TGTGCCATCAGTGAATCCGGTTTTAGCGGGACCGAGCAGTTCTTC.

This chain uses TRBV18 with TRBJ2-3, with TRBD2 matching 8 bases. The CDR3 has 15 amino acids. Trimming removed 4 bases from V and 2 bases from J; junction bases left unmatched: 5. Germline V gives CDR1 KGHSH, CDR2 LQKENI. CDR3 loop: CASSRSGGPTDTQYF. Here the CDR3 DNA reads TGTGCCAGCTCACGAAGCGGGGGCCCCACAGATACGCAGTATTTT.

The chain has TRBV7-2 and TRBJ1-1; D is possibly TRBD1 (5 bases). The CDR3 runs 16 residues. The germline V gene encodes CDR1 SGHTA and CDR2 FQGNSA. Trimming pared 2 bases from V and 3 bases from J, leaving 16 bases between. DNA for the CDR3: TGTGCCAGCAGCTTATCGGGTCCGACAGTCTACACTGAAGCTTTCTTT. Its translation: CASSLSGPTVYTEAFF.

There are many counts of this clone. V and J are TRBV2 and TRBJ1-4, with 11 positions matching TRBD1. The germline V gene encodes CDR1 SNHLY and CDR2 FYNNEI. The CDR3 runs 15 residues. V dropped 4 bases and J dropped 8; count of bases not matched to a gene: 6. CDR3 DNA: TGTGCCAGCAGTGGGGACAGGGGGACAGGGGAAAAACTGTTTTTT. Its translation: CASSGDRGTGEKLFF.

This chain links TRBV6-2 or TRBV6-3 with TRBJ1-2; tentative D call: TRBD1 (5 bases). With 7 bases removed from V and 8 bases from J, the gap between germline ends came to 14 bases. The CDR3 runs to 12 residues. Germline V gives CDR1 MNHEY, CDR2 SVGEGT. For the CDR3, the DNA is TGTGCCAGCAACCCCGATCGGGGGGGCTACACCTTC. It encodes CASNPDRGGYTF.

The chain is built from TRBV28 and TRBJ1-2, with 11 bases that match TRBD1. Germline trimming cut 8 bases from V and 8 bases from J; bases unmatched to any gene: 16. CDR1 MDHEN and CDR2 SYDVKM come from the germline V gene. CDR3 length equals 16 residues. Here the CDR3 DNA reads TGTGCCAGCTTAGAGGCAAGCGGACAGGGGGCCTTCGGCTACACCTTC. Residues: CASLEASGQGAFGYTF.

The CDR3 protein is CSVSRPSYGRGTEAFF. CDR3 coding DNA: TGCAGCGTTTCACGACCTAGTTACGGGAGGGGCACTGAAGCTTTCTTT. The chain combines TRBV29-1 with TRBJ1-1, with TRBD1 as a possible D gene (5 bases). V lost 5 bases and J 4 bases, leaving 23 bases between the germline ends. The CDR3 contains 16 residues. From germline, CDR1 is SQVTM and CDR2 ANQGSEA.

The genes are TRBV11-1 and TRBJ2-7, with 8 positions matching TRBD1. CDR1 is SGHAT and CDR2 is FQDESV in the germline V gene (reference sequence). The CDR3 spans 16 residues. V shed 5 bases, J shed 2 bases, and the junction held 11 bases outside the gene matches. CDR3 residues: CASSQLPTGVTYEQYF. In DNA form, the CDR3 reads TGTGCCAGCAGCCAGCTACCGACAGGGGTCACCTACGAGCAGTACTTC.

The V call is TRBV6-1, the J call TRBJ2-7; 11 positions match TRBD2. This CDR3 contains 17 residues. CDR1 MNHNS and CDR2 SASEGT come from the germline V gene. Germline trimming cut 4 bases from V and 2 bases from J; bases unmatched to any gene: 10. The CDR3 bases are TGTGCCAGCAGTGCCTTAGCGGGAGGGCTCAAGCCCTACGAGCAGTACTTC. Translated, it gives CASSALAGGLKPYEQYF.

The gene calls are TRBV6-2 or TRBV6-3 and TRBJ1-2; 8 bases agree with TRBD1. The CDR3 has 18 amino acids. V trimming: 2 bases; J trimming: 4 bases; junction bases outside the gene matches: 15. Looked up from germline, CDR1 is MNHEY and CDR2 is SVGEGT. CDR3 sequence (DNA): TGTGCCAGCAGTTACCTTCCGGACAGGGCGAGGGGGTCCTATGGCTACACCTTC. This translates into CASSYLPDRARGSYGYTF.

This clone occurred once. The rearrangement uses TRBV10-3 and TRBJ2-6; no clear D. CDR1 and CDR2 from the germline V gene are ENHRY and SYGVKD. The CDR3 contains 15 residues. Trimming shortened V by 6 bases and J by 0 bases, and 9 bases separated the two germline ends. The CDR3 DNA reads TGTGCCATCAGCCCTCCGGGCTCTGGGGCCAACGTCCTGACTTTC. Translated: CAISPPGSGANVLTF.

Here the CDR3 DNA reads TGTGCCAGCTCCGGGACAGAAAATCAGCCCCAGCATTTT. Amino acids: CASSGTENQPQHF. The chain recombines TRBV18 with TRBJ1-5, with 7 bases lining up with TRBD1. V trimming: 6 bases; J trimming: 4 bases; junction bases outside the gene matches: 3. Germline CDR1 reads KGHSH; CDR2 reads LQKENI. There are 13 residues in the CDR3.

The chain joins TRBV18 to TRBJ2-2; D is perhaps TRBD2 (6 bases). Germline V gene data show CDR1 as KGHSH and CDR2 as LQKENI. CDR3 length equals 16 residues. V shed 5 bases and J shed 4 bases, with 17 bases lying between them. The CDR3 DNA reads as TGTGCCAGCTCATCACAACAGTTGCGGGGCACCGGGGAGCTGTTTTTT. The encoded protein is CASSSQQLRGTGELFF.